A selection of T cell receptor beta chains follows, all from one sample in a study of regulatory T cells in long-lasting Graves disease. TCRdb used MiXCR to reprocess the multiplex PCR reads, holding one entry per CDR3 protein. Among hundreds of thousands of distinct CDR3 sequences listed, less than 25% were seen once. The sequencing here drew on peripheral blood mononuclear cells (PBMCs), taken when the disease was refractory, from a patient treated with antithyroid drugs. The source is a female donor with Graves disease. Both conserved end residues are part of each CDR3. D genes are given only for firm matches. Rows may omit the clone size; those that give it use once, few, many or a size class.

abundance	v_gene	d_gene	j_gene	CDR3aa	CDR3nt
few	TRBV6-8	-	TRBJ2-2	CASTPGGTGELFF	TGTGCCAGCACCCCCGGGGGCACCGGGGAGCTGTTTTTT
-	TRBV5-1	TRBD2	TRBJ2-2	CASSVLAGAGTGELFF	TGCGCCAGCAGCGTCCTAGCGGGAGCGGGCACCGGGGAGCTGTTTTTT
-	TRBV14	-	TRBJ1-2	CANSPGSSVGYTF	TGTGCCAACAGCCCCGGGTCCAGTGTTGGCTACACCTTC
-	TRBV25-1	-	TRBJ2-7	CACGSYEQYF	TGTGCCTGCGGGTCCTACGAGCAGTACTTC
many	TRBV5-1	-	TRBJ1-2	CASSSSVGLGYTF	TGCGCCAGCAGCTCTTCGGTGGGACTGGGCTACACCTTC
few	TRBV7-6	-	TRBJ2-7	CASSLGEGEQYF	TGTGCCAGCAGCCTAGGGGAAGGCGAGCAGTACTTC
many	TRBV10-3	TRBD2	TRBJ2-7	CAIRTSGSNEQYF	TGTGCCATCAGGACTAGCGGGAGCAACGAGCAGTACTTC
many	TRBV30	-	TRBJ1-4	CAWQRGIEKLFF	TGTGCCTGGCAAAGGGGAATTGAAAAACTGTTTTTT
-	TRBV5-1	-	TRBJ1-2	CASSFRAFDYGYTF	TGCGCCAGCAGCTTCAGGGCATTCGACTATGGCTACACCTTC
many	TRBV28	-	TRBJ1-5	CASSIYPTGIVRPQHF	TGTGCCAGCAGTATCTACCCTACAGGGATCGTTCGGCCCCAGCATTTT
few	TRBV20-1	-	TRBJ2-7	CSAGTSTYEQYF	TGCAGTGCTGGGACCTCGACCTACGAGCAGTACTTC
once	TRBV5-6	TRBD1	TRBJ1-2	CASSLVARQGNPANYTF	TGTGCCAGCAGCTTGGTTGCTAGACAGGGGAATCCCGCAAACTACACCTTC
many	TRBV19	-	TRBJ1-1	CASSRGGTEAFF	TGTGCCAGCAGCCGGGGAGGGACTGAAGCTTTCTTT
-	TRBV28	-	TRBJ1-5	CASSWRAGWQPQHF	TGTGCCAGCAGTTGGAGGGCAGGGTGGCAGCCCCAGCATTTT